The 27 T cell receptor beta chains given below trace back to one sample, sequenced in a study of T cells in Graves' hyperthyroidism and ophthalmopathy. Amplification targeted TCR beta CDR3 regions from RNA transcripts. HTBI primers were employed in a first-round RT-PCR of the TCR CDR3. TCRdb passed the multiplex PCR reads through MiXCR, listing each CDR3 protein once. The repertoire holds about half a million distinct CDR3 sequences, with less than 20% as singletons. The sample comprised blood. These receptors originate from a man aged 35 to 55 with Graves' ophthalmopathy.

This clonotype was seen only a few times. V and J are TRBV20-1 and TRBJ2-5, with 16 bases matching TRBD2. The CDR3 is made up of 16 amino acids. Germline V gene data show CDR1 as DFQATT and CDR2 as SNEGSKA (reference sequence). Unmatched junction bases numbered 8, after V lost 5 bases and J lost 5 bases. The CDR3 DNA reads TGCAGTGCTTCGGGACTAGCGGGAGGGCCCACCGAGACCCAGTACTTC. Translated, it gives CSASGLAGGPTETQYF.

V gene TRBV19 combines with J gene TRBJ1-1, with D hard to call. The germline V gene encodes CDR1 LNHDA and CDR2 SQIVND (reference sequence). This CDR3 has 13 residues. Between the trimmed V and J ends, which lost 3 bases and 6 bases, there was a span of 11 bases. CDR3 DNA sequence: TGTGCCAGTAGTATGGGCGGGGTAGCTGAAGCTTTCTTT. Its protein is CASSMGGVAEAFF.

This chain connects TRBV4-3 to TRBJ2-7; 10 bases map to TRBD2. The CDR3 has 18 amino acids. Germline trimming cut 5 bases from V and 2 bases from J; bases unmatched to any gene: 15. CDR1 LGHNA and CDR2 YSLEER come from the germline V gene. The CDR3 coding sequence is TGCGCCAGCAGCACCCGACTAGCGGGCCTTAAACCGACCTACGAGCAGTACTTC. It yields the protein CASSTRLAGLKPTYEQYF.

The chain carries TRBV10-3 and TRBJ2-2; D is ambiguous. The CDR3 extends over 16 amino acids. V was shortened by 0 bases and J by 2 bases, with 10 bases between the two germline ends. Germline V gene data show CDR1 as ENHRY and CDR2 as SYGVKD. The CDR3 DNA reads as TGTGCCATCAGTGAGTCTAAAGGGCTTAACACCGGGGAGCTGTTTTTT. It encodes CAISESKGLNTGELFF.

In this sample, this clonotype turned up a few times. This chain's CDR3 is CASSPRTSGESSYNEQFF. The CDR3 nucleotides read TGTGCCAGCAGCCCTCGGACTAGCGGGGAGAGCTCCTACAATGAGCAGTTCTTC. This chain connects TRBV7-9 to TRBJ2-1, with 12 bases that match TRBD2. There are 18 residues in the CDR3. Germline V lookup: CDR1 SEHNR, CDR2 FQNEAQ (reference sequence). V gave up 5 bases and J gave up 0 bases; unmatched junction bases: 8.

This clonotype was observed a few times. The CDR3 loop is CASSFDGTGELFF. CDR3 sequence (DNA): TGTGCCAGCAGCTTTGACGGAACCGGGGAGCTGTTTTTT. This chain joins TRBV7-3 and TRBJ2-2, with D uncertain. This CDR3 region has 13 residues. V was clipped by 3 bases and J by 5 bases, with 7 bases between them. CDR1 SGHTA and CDR2 FQGTGA come from the germline V gene.

This clonotype was seen many times. The V and J genes are TRBV12-3 or TRBV12-4 and TRBJ2-1; TRBD2 matches at 7 bases. The CDR3 has 15 residues. Losses at the gene ends were 1 base for V and 6 bases for J; bases not matched to a gene: 6. The CDR3 sequence: CASSLGGRVGNEQFF. For the CDR3, the DNA is TGTGCCAGCAGTTTAGGGGGGAGGGTTGGCAATGAGCAGTTCTTC.

J is TRBJ2-5 and V is TRBV7-3, with D possibly TRBD2 on 7 matching bases. CDR3 length: 15 amino acids. V lost 2 bases, J lost 5 bases, and 15 bases lay in between. CDR1 is SGHTA, CDR2 FQGTGA, per germline. CDR3 in amino acids: CASSLLGRGGETQYF. CDR3 nucleotide sequence: TGTGCCAGCAGCTTACTCGGCAGGGGAGGGGAGACCCAGTACTTC.

The rearrangement joins TRBV4-1 to TRBJ1-2; D unresolved. Germline values: CDR1 MGHRA, CDR2 YSYEKL. This CDR3 is 16 amino acids long. Trimming removed 1 base from V and 6 bases from J, with 18 bases in between. In DNA, the CDR3 is TGCGCCAGCAGCCAAGCCGAACTCGCAGCGAGGAATGGCTACACCTTC. This encodes CASSQAELAARNGYTF.

The rearrangement links TRBV12-3 or TRBV12-4 to TRBJ2-3, with D perhaps assigned TRBD1 or TRBD2 (5 bases each). The V and J ends lost 0 bases and 5 bases respectively, with 15 bases between them. The CDR3 totals 16 residues. CDR3 sequence: CASSLAGRAFGDTQYF. CDR3 nucleotide sequence: TGTGCCAGCAGTTTAGCGGGACGGGCCTTCGGAGATACGCAGTATTTT.

The rearrangement uses TRBV20-1 and TRBJ2-1, with D perhaps TRBD1 (5 bases). Germline-derived CDR1 and CDR2 are DFQATT and SNEGSKA (reference sequence). The CDR3 consists of 12 residues. V dropped 5 bases and J dropped 8 bases, with 13 bases sitting between them. This CDR3 is CSADQLGDEQFF. The CDR3 DNA reads TGCAGTGCTGACCAGCTAGGGGATGAGCAGTTCTTC.

This clonotype was detected many times. The chain employs TRBV28 and TRBJ2-7; D ambiguous. V was trimmed by 5 bases and J by 1 base, leaving 15 bases between them. CDR1 MDHEN and CDR2 SYDVKM come from the germline V gene. This CDR3 is built from 15 residues. DNA of the CDR3: TGTGCCAGCAGTCAAAGGGTGACAAGTTCCTACGAGCAGTACTTC. Its protein product is CASSQRVTSSYEQYF. Filled out from reference TRBV28 and TRBJ2-7, the complete variable domain reads DVKVTQSSRYLVKRTGEKVFLECVQDMDHENMFWYRQDPGLGLRLIYFSYDVKMKEKGDIPEGYSVSREKKERFSLILESASTNQTSMYLCASSQRVTSSYEQYFGPGTRLTVT.

This sequence joins TRBV15 and TRBJ2-7; 9 bases are shared with TRBD1. V lost 0 bases and J lost 1; bases outside the gene matches: 7. This CDR3 region has 17 residues. CDR1 is LNHNV and CDR2 is YYDKDF in the germline V gene (reference sequence). The CDR3 sequence: CATSRDRSTGGSYEQYF. In DNA form, the CDR3 reads TGTGCCACCAGCAGAGATCGGTCGACAGGGGGTTCCTACGAGCAGTACTTC.

This clonotype was seen only a few times. The genes are TRBV9 and TRBJ2-3; possible D gene TRBD2, 6 bases. This CDR3 spans 16 amino acids. Trimming stripped 0 bases from V and 2 bases from J, with 13 bases between. Germline loops: CDR1 SGDLS, CDR2 YYNGEE. CDR3 protein: CASSVGSRDSTDTQYF. The CDR3 DNA is TGTGCCAGCAGCGTAGGATCGCGGGATTCCACAGATACGCAGTATTTT.

This chain uses TRBV19 with TRBJ2-2; TRBD1 matches 8 bases. Germline lookup yields CDR1 LNHDA and CDR2 SQIVND (reference sequence). This CDR3 is built from 16 residues. Unmatched junction bases numbered 10, after V lost 4 bases and J lost 6 bases. The CDR3 region is CASSNPWTGNAGELFF. The CDR3 DNA sequence: TGTGCCAGTAGTAACCCCTGGACAGGGAATGCCGGGGAGCTGTTTTTT. Full variable domain (outside the CDR3, taken from reference TRBV19 and TRBJ2-2): DGGITQSPKYLFRKEGQNVTLSCEQNLNHDAMYWYRQDPGQGLRLIYYSQIVNDFQKGDIAEGYSVSREKKESFPLTVTSAQKNPTAFYLCASSNPWTGNAGELFFGEGSRLTVL.

The rearrangement links TRBV9 to TRBJ2-2; no clear D gene. V gave up 0 bases and J gave up 0 bases, with 6 bases separating them. The CDR3 has 15 residues. CDR1 is SGDLS, CDR2 YYNGEE, per germline. CDR3 loop: CASSVESANTGELFF. The CDR3, as DNA: TGTGCCAGCAGCGTAGAAAGCGCGAACACCGGGGAGCTGTTTTTT.

The chain combines TRBV6-2 or TRBV6-3 with TRBJ2-1; 10 bases align to TRBD2. Trimming cost V 6 bases and J 2 bases; bases outside gene matches: 10. CDR3 length: 17 residues. CDR1 and CDR2 from the germline V gene are MNHEY and SVGEGT. CDR3: CASRQPRTSGAYNEQFF. The CDR3 bases are TGTGCCAGCAGGCAACCCCGGACTAGCGGAGCCTACAATGAGCAGTTCTTC.

The rearrangement links TRBV7-9 to TRBJ2-7; a weak D match, TRBD2 (5 bases). With 5 bases removed from V and 2 bases from J, the gap between germline ends came to 10 bases. The CDR3 has 13 amino acids. The germline V gene has CDR1 SEHNR and CDR2 FQNEAQ (reference sequence). CDR3 protein: CASSMGSPYEQYF. CDR3 in DNA: TGTGCCAGCAGCATGGGGAGCCCCTACGAGCAGTACTTC.

At least ten counts were recorded for this clonotype. The rearrangement joins TRBV28 to TRBJ2-7; the match to TRBD1 covers 12 bases. Germline lookup yields CDR1 MDHEN and CDR2 SYDVKM. The CDR3 loop spans 15 amino acids. The J segment lost 3 bases and the V segment lost 4 bases, leaving 4 bases of the junction unmatched. The CDR3 loop reads CASSSGTGGFYEQYF. The CDR3, as DNA: TGTGCCAGCAGTTCCGGGACAGGGGGCTTCTACGAGCAGTACTTC.

A few counts support this clonotype. The V call is TRBV7-3, the J call TRBJ2-5; TRBD2 matches at 11 bases. V shed 4 bases and J 5 bases; nucleotides not matched to a gene: 6. The CDR3 is made up of 15 amino acids. Germline loops: CDR1 SGHTA, CDR2 FQGTGA. For the CDR3, the DNA is TGTGCCAGCAGCTCAGGACTAGCGGGTATGGAGACCCAGTACTTC. Residues: CASSSGLAGMETQYF.

The table lists this clonotype with many counts. One junction end disagrees with the germline gene, perhaps due to a read error. The chain couples TRBV12-3 or TRBV12-4 to TRBJ2-3; D is perhaps TRBD2 (7 bases). The CDR3 has 14 residues. In nucleotides, the CDR3 is TGTGCCAGCAGCTTAGGGGGGGGCGCAGATACGCAGTATTTT. This sequence encodes CASSLGGGADTQYF.

A few counts support this clonotype. The V and J genes are TRBV7-9 and TRBJ1-3; D is unclear. This CDR3 has 15 residues. From germline, CDR1 is SEHNR and CDR2 FQNEAQ (reference sequence). With 3 bases removed from V and 2 bases from J, the gap between germline ends came to 11 bases. Written as DNA, the CDR3 is TGTGCCAGCAGCTTCCGAACGGGTACTGGAAACACCATATATTTT. Its protein product is CASSFRTGTGNTIYF. Full variable domain (outside the CDR3, taken from reference TRBV7-9 and TRBJ1-3): DTGVSQNPRHKITKRGQNVTFRCDPISEHNRLYWYRQTLGQGPEFLTYFQNEAQLEKSRLLSDRFSAERPKGSFSTLEIQRTEQGDSAMYLCASSFRTGTGNTIYFGEGSWLTVV.

In this sample, this clonotype turned up a few times. Written as DNA, the CDR3 is TGTGCCACCACCGGGACTAGGGGGTATGAGCAGTTCTTC. Its protein is CATTGTRGYEQFF. The chain recombines TRBV6-1 with TRBJ2-1; 8 bases align to TRBD2. Germline V gene sequence: CDR1 MNHNS, CDR2 SASEGT. With V trimmed by 10 bases and J by 8 bases, 10 bases remained unmatched. The CDR3 consists of 13 residues.

This clonotype came up many times. The chain joins TRBV18 to TRBJ2-2, with D possibly TRBD1 on 6 matching bases. The CDR3 runs to 14 residues. CDR1 is KGHSH, CDR2 LQKENI, per germline. V lost 3 bases, J lost 5 bases, and 10 bases lay in between. This CDR3 reads CASSPFDRTGELFF. In DNA form, the CDR3 reads TGTGCCAGCTCACCGTTTGACAGGACCGGGGAGCTGTTTTTT.

This clonotype has more than one count but fewer than ten. The chain couples TRBV28 to TRBJ2-5; possibly TRBD2 for D (7 bases). Trimming left V 4 bases short and J 5 bases short, with 17 bases between. This CDR3 region has 15 residues. CDR1 and CDR2 (germline): MDHEN, SYDVKM. CDR3: CASSSSGQPQETQYF. The CDR3 DNA reads TGTGCCAGCAGTTCTAGCGGACAGCCACAGGAGACCCAGTACTTC.

The chain uses TRBV10-3 and TRBJ1-1; 7 nucleotides line up with TRBD1. This CDR3 spans 14 amino acids. V shed 6 bases, J shed 5 bases, and the junction held 9 bases outside the gene matches. Germline assignment: CDR1 ENHRY and CDR2 SYGVKD. This chain's CDR3 is CAIRRQGTATEAFF. CDR3 in DNA: TGTGCCATCAGACGACAGGGAACCGCGACTGAAGCTTTCTTT.

The chain combines TRBV19 with TRBJ2-1, with 9 bases identical to TRBD1. The length of the CDR3 is 14 residues. The ends lost 7 bases at V and 9 bases at J; junction bases unmatched: 10. The germline CDR1 and CDR2 sequences are LNHDA and SQIVND (reference sequence). For the CDR3, the DNA is TGTGCCAGTATATCCGGGACAGGGATCAGTGAGCAGTTCTTC. Protein sequence: CASISGTGISEQFF.